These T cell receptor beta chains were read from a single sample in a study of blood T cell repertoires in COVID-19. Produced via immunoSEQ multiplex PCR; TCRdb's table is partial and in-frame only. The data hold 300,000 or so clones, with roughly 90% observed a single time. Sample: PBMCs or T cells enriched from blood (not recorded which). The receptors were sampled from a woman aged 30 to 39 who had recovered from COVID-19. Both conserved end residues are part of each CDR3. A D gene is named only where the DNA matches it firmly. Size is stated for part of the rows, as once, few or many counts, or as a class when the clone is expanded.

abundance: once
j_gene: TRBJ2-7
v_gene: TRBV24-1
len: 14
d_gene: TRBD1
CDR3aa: CATSEGQGPYEQYF
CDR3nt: TGTGCCACCAGTGAGGGACAGGGACCCTACGAGCAGTACTTC

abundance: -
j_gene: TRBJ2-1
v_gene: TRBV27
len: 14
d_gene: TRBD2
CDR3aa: CASRRGLAGNEQFF
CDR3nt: TGTGCCAGCAGAAGAGGACTAGCTGGCAATGAGCAGTTCTTC

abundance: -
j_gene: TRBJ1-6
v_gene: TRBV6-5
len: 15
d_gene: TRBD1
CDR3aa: CASSSRDRGNSPLHF
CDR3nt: TGTGCCAGCAGTTCCAGGGACAGGGGTAATTCACCCCTCCACTTT

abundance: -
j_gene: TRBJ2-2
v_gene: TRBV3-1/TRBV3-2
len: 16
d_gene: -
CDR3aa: CASSQDLQGFTGELFF
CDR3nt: TGTGCCAGCAGCCAAGATTTGCAGGGTTTCACCGGGGAGCTGTTTTTT

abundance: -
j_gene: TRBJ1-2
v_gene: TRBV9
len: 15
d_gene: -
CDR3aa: CASSVDELFNYGYTF
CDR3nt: TGTGCCAGCAGCGTAGATGAACTCTTTAACTATGGCTACACCTTC

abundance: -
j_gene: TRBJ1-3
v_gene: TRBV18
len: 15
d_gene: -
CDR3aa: CASSPSPDSGNTIYF
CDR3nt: TGTGCCAGCTCACCATCGCCAGACTCTGGAAACACCATATATTTT

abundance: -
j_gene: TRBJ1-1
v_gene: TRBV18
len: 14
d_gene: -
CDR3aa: CASSRDTLNTEAFF
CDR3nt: TGTGCCAGCTCGCGTGACACCCTCAACACTGAAGCTTTCTTT

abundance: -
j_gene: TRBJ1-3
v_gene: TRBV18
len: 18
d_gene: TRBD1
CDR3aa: CASSPQWTGTGAGNTIYF
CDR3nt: TGTGCCAGCTCACCCCAATGGACCGGGACAGGGGCTGGAAACACCATATATTTT

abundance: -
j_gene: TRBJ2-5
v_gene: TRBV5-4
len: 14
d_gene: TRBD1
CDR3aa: CASSSETGAETQYF
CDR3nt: TGTGCCAGCAGCAGCGAGACAGGGGCCGAGACCCAGTACTTC

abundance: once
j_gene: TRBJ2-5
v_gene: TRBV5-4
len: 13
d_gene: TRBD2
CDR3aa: CASSPTSGETQYF
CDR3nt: TGTGCCAGCAGCCCTACTAGCGGAGAGACCCAGTACTTC

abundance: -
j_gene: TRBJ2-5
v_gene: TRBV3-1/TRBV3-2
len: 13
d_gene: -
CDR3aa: CASSLGGPRTQYF
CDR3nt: TGTGCCAGCAGCCTGGGGGGGCCCCGGACCCAGTACTTC

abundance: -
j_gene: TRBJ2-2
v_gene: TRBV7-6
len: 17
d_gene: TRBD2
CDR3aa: CASSFPGLAGGPGELFF
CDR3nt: TGTGCCAGCAGCTTTCCAGGACTAGCGGGGGGTCCCGGGGAGCTGTTTTTT

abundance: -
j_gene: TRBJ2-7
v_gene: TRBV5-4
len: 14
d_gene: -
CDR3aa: CASSSQGKDYEQYF
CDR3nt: TGTGCCAGCAGCAGCCAGGGTAAGGACTACGAGCAGTACTTC

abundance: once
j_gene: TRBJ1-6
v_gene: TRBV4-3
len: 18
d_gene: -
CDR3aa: CASSQDPAAARYNSPLHF
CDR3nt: TGCGCCAGCAGCCAAGATCCCGCTGCGGCCCGATATAATTCACCCCTCCACTTT

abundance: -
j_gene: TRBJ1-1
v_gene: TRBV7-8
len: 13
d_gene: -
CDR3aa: CASSAGVSTEAFF
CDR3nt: TGTGCCAGCAGCGCAGGGGTTAGCACTGAAGCTTTCTTT

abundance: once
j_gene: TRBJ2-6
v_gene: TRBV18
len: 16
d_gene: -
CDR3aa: CASSPPPGAGANVLTF
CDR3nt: TGTGCCAGCTCACCACCGCCGGGTGCTGGGGCCAACGTCCTGACTTTC

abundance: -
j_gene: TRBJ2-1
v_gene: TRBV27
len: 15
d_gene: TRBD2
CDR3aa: CASSLGPRGGDGQFF
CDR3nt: TGTGCCAGCAGTTTAGGGCCGCGCGGGGGGGACGGGCAGTTCTTC

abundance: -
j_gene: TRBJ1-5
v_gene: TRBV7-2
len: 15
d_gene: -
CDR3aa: CASSLGRGSNQPQHF
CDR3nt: TGTGCCAGCAGCTTAGGTAGGGGATCCAATCAGCCCCAGCATTTT

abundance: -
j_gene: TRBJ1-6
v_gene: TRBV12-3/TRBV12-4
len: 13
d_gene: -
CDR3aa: CASSFQGNSPLHF
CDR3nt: TGTGCCAGCAGTTTTCAGGGGAATTCACCCCTCCACTTT

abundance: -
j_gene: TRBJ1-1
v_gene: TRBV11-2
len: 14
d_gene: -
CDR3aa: CASSLKGHPPEAFF
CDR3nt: TGTGCCAGCAGCTTAAAGGGACACCCGCCTGAAGCTTTCTTT

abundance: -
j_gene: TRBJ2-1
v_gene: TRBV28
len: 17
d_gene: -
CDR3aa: CASSLWAPTGSYNEQFF
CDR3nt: TGTGCCAGCAGTTTATGGGCCCCAACGGGCTCCTACAATGAGCAGTTCTTC

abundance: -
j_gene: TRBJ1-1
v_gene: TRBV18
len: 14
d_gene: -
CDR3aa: CASSPTRVATEAFF
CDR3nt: TGTGCCAGCTCACCAACCAGGGTGGCCACTGAAGCTTTCTTT